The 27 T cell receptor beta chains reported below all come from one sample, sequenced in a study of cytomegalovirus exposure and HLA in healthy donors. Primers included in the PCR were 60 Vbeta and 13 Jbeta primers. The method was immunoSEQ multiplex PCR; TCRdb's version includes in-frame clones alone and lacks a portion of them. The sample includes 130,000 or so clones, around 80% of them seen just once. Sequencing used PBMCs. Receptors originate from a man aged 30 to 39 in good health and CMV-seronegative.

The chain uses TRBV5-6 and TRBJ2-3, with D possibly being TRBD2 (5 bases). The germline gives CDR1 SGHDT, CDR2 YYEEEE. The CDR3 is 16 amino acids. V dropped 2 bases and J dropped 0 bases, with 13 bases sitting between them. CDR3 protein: CASSLVRGGSTDTQYF. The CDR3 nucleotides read TGTGCCAGCAGCTTAGTCCGCGGAGGTAGCACAGATACGCAGTATTTT.

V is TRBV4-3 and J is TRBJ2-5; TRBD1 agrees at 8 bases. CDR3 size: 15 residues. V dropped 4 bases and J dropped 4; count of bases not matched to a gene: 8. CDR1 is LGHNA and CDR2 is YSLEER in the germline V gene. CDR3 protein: CASSPHWTGLETQYF. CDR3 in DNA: TGCGCCAGCAGCCCTCACTGGACAGGGCTAGAGACCCAGTACTTC.

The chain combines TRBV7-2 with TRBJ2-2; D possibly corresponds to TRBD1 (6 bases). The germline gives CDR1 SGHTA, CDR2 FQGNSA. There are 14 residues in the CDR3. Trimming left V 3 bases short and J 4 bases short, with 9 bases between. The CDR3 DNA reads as TGTGCCAGCAGCTTCGGGACACCCACCGGGGAGCTGTTTTTT. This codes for CASSFGTPTGELFF.

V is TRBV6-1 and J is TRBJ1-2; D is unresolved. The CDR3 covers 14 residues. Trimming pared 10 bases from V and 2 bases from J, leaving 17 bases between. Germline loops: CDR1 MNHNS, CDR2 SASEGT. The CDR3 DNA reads TGTGCCACCGGTAACGATTACCTAAACTATGGCTACACCTTC. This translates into CATGNDYLNYGYTF.

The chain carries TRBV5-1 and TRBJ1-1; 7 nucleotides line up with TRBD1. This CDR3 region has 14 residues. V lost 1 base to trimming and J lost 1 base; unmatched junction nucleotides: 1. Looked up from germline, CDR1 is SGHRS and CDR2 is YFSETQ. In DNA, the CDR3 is TGCGCCAGCAGCTTGCAGGGGGGGAACACTGAAGCTTTCTTT. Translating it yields CASSLQGGNTEAFF.

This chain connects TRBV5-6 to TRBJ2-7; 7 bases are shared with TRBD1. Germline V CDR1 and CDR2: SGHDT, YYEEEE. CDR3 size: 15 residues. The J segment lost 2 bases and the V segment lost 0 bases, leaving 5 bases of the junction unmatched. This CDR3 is CASSLVGQGAYEQYF. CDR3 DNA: TGTGCCAGCAGCTTGGTAGGCCAGGGGGCCTACGAGCAGTACTTC.

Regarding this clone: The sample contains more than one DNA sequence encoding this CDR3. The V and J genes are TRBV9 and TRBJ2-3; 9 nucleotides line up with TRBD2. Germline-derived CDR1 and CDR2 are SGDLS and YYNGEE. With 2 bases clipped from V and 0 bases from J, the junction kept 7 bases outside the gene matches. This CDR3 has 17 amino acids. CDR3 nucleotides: TGTGCCAGCAGCGTGGGGGCTAGCGGGATTAGCACAGATACGCAGTATTTT. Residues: CASSVGASGISTDTQYF.

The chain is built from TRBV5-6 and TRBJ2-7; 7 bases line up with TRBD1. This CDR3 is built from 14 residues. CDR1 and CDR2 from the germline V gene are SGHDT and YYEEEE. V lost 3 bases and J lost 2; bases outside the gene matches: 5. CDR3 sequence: CASSSGQPTYEQYF. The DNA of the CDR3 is TGTGCCAGCAGCTCGGGACAGCCCACCTACGAGCAGTACTTC.

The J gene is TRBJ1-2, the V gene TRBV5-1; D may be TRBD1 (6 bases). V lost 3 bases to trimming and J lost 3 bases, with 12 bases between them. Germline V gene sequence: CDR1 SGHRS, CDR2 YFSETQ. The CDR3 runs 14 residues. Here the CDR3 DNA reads TGCGCCAGCAGCTACCGGGGGGGCGACTATGGCTACACCTTC. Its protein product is CASSYRGGDYGYTF.

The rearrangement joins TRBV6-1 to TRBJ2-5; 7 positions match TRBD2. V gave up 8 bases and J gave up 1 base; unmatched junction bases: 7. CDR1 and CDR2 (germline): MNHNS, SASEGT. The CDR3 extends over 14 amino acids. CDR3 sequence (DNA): TGTGCCAGCGGGAGGGTTTTTGGCCAAGAGACCCAGTACTTC. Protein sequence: CASGRVFGQETQYF.

CDR3 sequence reads: CASRPPWDYSNQPQHF. The CDR3 coding sequence is TGTGCCAGCAGGCCTCCATGGGACTATAGCAATCAGCCCCAGCATTTT. V is TRBV28 and J is TRBJ1-5; weak D call: TRBD1 (5 bases). The CDR3 is made up of 16 amino acids. The germline V gene encodes CDR1 MDHEN and CDR2 SYDVKM. The V gene lost 6 bases and the J gene lost 0 bases, with 15 bases spanning the gap.

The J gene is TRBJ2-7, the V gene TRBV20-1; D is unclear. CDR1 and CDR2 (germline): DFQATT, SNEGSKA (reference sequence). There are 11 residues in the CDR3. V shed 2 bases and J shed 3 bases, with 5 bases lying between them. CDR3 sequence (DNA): TGCAGTGCTAGACGAGGCTACGAGCAGTACTTC. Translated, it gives CSARRGYEQYF.

CDR3 coding DNA: TGTGCCAGCAGTTACGGTCCAGGGGCAGCCGGGGAGCTGTTTTTT. Amino acid sequence: CASSYGPGAAGELFF. The gene calls are TRBV6-6 and TRBJ2-2; tentatively, D is TRBD1 (6 bases). The ends were cut back, 2 bases at V and 6 bases at J, with 13 bases in the middle. CDR1 and CDR2 from the germline V gene are MNHNY and SVGAGI (reference sequence). CDR3 length equals 15 residues.

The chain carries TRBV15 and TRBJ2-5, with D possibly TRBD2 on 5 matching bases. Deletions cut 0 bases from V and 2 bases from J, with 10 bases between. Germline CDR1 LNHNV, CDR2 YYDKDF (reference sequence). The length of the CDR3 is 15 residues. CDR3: CATSRDPGNQETQYF. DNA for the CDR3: TGTGCCACCAGCAGAGATCCGGGGAATCAAGAGACCCAGTACTTC.

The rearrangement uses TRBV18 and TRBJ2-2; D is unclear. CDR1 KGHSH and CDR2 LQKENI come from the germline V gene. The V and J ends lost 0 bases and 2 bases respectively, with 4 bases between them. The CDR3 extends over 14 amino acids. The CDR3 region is CASSPPRNTGELFF. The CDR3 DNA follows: TGTGCCAGCTCACCACCCAGAAACACCGGGGAGCTGTTTTTT.

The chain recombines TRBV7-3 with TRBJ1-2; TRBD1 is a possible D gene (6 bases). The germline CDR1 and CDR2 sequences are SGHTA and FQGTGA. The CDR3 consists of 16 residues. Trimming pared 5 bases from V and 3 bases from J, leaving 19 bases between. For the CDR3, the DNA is TGTGCCAGCAGCCCAACCGGGCGAGGGGGATACTATGGCTACACCTTC. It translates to CASSPTGRGGYYGYTF.

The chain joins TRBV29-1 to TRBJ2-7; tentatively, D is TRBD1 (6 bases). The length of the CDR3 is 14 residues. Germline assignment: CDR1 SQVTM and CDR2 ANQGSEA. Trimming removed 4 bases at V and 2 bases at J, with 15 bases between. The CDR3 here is CSVGARQAAYEQYF. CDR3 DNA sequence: TGCAGCGTTGGAGCGAGACAGGCTGCCTACGAGCAGTACTTC.

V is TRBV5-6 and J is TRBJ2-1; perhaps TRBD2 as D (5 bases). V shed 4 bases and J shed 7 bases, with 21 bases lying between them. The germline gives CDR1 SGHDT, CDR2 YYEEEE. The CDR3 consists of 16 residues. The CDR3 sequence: CASSKFTGVLWNEQFF. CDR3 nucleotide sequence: TGTGCCAGCAGCAAGTTCACCGGGGTCCTCTGGAATGAGCAGTTCTTC.

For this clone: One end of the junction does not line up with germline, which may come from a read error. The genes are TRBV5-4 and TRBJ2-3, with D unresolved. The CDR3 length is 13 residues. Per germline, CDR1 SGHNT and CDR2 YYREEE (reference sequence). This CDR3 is CAGSWSPTDTQYF. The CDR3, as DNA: TGTGCCGGCAGCTGGAGCCCTACAGATACGCAGTATTTT.

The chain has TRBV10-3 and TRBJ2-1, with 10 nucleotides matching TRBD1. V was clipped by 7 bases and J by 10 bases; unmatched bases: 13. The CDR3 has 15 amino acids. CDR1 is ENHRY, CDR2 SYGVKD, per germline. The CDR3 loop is CAINPGQGYSSEQFF. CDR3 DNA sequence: TGTGCCATCAATCCGGGACAGGGGTACTCCAGCGAGCAGTTCTTC.

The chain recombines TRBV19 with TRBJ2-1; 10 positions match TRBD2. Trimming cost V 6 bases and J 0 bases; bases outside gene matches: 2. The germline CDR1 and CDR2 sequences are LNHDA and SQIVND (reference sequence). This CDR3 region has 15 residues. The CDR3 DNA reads TGTGCCAGTAGCCTAGCGGGAGCCTCCTACAATGAGCAGTTCTTC. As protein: CASSLAGASYNEQFF.

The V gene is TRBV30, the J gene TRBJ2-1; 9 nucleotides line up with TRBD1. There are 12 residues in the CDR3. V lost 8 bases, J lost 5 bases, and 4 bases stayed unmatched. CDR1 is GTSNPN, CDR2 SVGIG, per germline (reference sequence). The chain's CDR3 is CAGQGFDNEQFF. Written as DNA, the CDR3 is TGTGCCGGACAGGGGTTCGACAATGAGCAGTTCTTC.

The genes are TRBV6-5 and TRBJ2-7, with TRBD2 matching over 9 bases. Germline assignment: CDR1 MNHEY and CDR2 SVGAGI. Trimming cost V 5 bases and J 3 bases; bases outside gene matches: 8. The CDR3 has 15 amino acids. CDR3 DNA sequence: TGTGCCAGCAGTCAGGGACTAGCCATATTCTACGAGCAGTACTTC. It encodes CASSQGLAIFYEQYF.

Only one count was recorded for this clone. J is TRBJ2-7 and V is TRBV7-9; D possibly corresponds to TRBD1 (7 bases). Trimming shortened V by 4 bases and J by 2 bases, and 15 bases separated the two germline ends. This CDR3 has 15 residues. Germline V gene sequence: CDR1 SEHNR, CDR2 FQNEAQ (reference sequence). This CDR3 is CASSSRGERPYEQYF. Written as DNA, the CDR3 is TGTGCCAGCAGCTCCAGGGGGGAGCGCCCCTACGAGCAGTACTTC.

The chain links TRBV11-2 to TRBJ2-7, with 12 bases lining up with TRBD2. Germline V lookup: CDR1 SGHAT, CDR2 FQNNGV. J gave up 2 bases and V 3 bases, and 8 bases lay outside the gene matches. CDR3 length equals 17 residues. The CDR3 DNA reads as TGTGCCAGCAGCTTGAAACGGACTAGCGGGGATACCTACGAGCAGTACTTC. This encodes CASSLKRTSGDTYEQYF.

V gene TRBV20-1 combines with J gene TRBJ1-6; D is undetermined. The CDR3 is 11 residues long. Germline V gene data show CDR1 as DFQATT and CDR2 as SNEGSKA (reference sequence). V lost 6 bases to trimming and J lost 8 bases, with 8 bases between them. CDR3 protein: CSARMDSPLHF. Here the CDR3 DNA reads TGCAGTGCCAGGATGGATTCACCCCTCCACTTT.

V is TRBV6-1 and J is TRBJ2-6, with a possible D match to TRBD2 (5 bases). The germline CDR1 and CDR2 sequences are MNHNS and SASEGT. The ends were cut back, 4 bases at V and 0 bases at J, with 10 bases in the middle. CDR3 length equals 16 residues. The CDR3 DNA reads TGTGCCAGCAGTGCCGGGGTCGTCTCTGGGGCCAACGTCCTGACTTTC. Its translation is CASSAGVVSGANVLTF.